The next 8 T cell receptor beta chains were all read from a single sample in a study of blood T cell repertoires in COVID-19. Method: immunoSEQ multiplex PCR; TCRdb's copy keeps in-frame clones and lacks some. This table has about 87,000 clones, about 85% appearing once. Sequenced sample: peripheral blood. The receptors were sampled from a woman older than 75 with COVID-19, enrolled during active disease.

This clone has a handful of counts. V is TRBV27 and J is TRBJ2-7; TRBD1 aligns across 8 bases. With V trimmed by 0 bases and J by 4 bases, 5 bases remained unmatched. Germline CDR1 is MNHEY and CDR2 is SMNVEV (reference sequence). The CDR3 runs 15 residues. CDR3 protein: CASSLSARGRYEQYF. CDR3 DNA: TGTGCCAGCAGTTTATCTGCCAGGGGGCGTTACGAGCAGTACTTC.

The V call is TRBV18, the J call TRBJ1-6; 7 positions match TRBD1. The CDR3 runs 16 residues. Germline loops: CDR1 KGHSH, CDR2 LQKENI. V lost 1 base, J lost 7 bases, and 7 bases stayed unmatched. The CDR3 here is CASSPQGQGGNSPLHF. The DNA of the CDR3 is TGTGCCAGCTCACCACAAGGACAAGGGGGCAATTCACCCCTCCACTTT.

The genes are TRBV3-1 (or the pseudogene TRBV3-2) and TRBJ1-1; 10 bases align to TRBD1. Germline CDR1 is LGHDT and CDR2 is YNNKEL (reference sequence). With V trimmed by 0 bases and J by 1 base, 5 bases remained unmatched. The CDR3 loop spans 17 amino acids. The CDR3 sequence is CASSQERWDRGNTEAFF. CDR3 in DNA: TGTGCCAGCAGCCAAGAACGATGGGACAGGGGGAACACTGAAGCTTTCTTT.

CDR3 sequence reads: CASSLTTGHSGNTIYF. For the CDR3, the DNA is TGTGCCAGCAGCTTAACCACAGGGCACTCTGGAAACACCATATATTTT. This rearrangement joins TRBV7-9 to TRBJ1-3; TRBD1 is a possible D gene (6 bases). Trimming left V 2 bases short and J 0 bases short, with 11 bases between. There are 16 residues in the CDR3. CDR1 and CDR2 from the germline V gene are SEHNR and FQNEAQ (reference sequence).

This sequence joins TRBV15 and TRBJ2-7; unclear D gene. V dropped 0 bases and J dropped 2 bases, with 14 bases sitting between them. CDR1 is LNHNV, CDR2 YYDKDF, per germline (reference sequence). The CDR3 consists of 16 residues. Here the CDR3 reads CATSRDLVTPTYEQYF. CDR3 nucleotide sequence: TGTGCCACCAGCAGAGATTTAGTGACACCAACCTACGAGCAGTACTTC.

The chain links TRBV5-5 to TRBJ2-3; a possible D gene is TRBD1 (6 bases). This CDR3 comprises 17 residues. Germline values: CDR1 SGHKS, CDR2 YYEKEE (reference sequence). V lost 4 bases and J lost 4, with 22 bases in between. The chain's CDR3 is CASSGPPQGSYPDTQYF. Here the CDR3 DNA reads TGTGCCAGCAGCGGACCGCCACAGGGTTCTTATCCAGATACGCAGTATTTT.

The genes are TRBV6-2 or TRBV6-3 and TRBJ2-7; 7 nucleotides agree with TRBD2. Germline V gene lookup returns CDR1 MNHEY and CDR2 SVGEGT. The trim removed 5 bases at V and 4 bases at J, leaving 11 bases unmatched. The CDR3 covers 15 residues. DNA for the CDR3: TGTGCCAGCAGTCGACGGCTAGCGGCTAATTACGAGCAGTACTTC. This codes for CASSRRLAANYEQYF.

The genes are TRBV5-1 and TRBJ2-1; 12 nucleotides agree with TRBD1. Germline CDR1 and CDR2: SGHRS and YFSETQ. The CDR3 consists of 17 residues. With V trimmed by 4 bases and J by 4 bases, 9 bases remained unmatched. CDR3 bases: TGCGCCAGCAGCCGAAATTTGGGACAGGGGGCTTACAATGAGCAGTTCTTC. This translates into CASSRNLGQGAYNEQFF.